This T cell receptor (beta chain) emerged from a study of neoadjuvant nivolumab and ipilimumab in lung cancer. Study observations and caveats: Only two of four nivolumab-treated tumors gained richness and clonality by surgery. A small number of samples were TCR sequenced.

In its sample, this clone was seen once. The antigen remains undetermined. Some clones are missing from TCRdb's copy, which holds only in-frame ones; the method was immunoSEQ multiplex PCR. This sample has about 16,000 clones, with roughly three quarters found just once. In germline, CDR1 is SNHLY, CDR2 FYNNEI. V shed 3 bases and J shed 7 bases, with 10 bases lying between them. CDR3 size: 13 residues. The sequenced sample was tumor tissue, obtained after neoadjuvant nivolumab, alone or with ipilimumab, at or shortly before surgery. This sequence originates from an adult with non-small cell lung cancer. This rearrangement joins TRBV2 to TRBJ2-1, with D uncertain. In DNA, the CDR3 is TGTGCCAGCAGTGACCCAGAGATAAATGAGCAGTTCTTC. Its protein product is CASSDPEINEQFF.